What follows describes a single TCR beta chain. Using immunoSEQ multiplex PCR, the repertoire was profiled, and TCRdb retains in-frame clones only, with some absent. The sample records about 240,000 clones, about 80% being singletons. The data belong to a study of Tregs in tolerant kidney transplant recipients. J lost 4 bases, V lost 8 bases, and 4 bases had no gene match. Germline CDR1 KGHSH, CDR2 LQKENI. The length of the CDR3 is 13 residues. The receptor was isolated from a human donor in good health. The sample comprised CD4+ T cells from blood. V is TRBV18 and J is TRBJ1-4, with 7 nucleotides matching TRBD1. CDR3 in DNA: TGTGCCAGCGCCCGGGACAGTAATGAAAAACTGTTTTTT. Amino acids: CASARDSNEKLFF.